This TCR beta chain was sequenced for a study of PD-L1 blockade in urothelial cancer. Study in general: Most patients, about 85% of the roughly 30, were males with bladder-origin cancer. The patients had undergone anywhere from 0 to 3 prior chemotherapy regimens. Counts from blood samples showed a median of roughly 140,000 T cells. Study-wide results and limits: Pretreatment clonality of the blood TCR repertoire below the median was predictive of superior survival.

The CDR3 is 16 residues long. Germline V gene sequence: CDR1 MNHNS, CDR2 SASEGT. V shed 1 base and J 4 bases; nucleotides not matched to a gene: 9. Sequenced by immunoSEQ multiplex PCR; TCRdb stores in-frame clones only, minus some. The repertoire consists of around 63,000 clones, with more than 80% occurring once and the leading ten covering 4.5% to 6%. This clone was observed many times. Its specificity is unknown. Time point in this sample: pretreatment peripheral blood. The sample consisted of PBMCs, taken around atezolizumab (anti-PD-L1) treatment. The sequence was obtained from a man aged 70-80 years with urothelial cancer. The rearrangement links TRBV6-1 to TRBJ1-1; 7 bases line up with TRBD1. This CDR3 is CASSEVAGTDITEAFF. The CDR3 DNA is TGTGCCAGCAGTGAAGTGGCCGGGACAGACATCACTGAAGCTTTCTTT.